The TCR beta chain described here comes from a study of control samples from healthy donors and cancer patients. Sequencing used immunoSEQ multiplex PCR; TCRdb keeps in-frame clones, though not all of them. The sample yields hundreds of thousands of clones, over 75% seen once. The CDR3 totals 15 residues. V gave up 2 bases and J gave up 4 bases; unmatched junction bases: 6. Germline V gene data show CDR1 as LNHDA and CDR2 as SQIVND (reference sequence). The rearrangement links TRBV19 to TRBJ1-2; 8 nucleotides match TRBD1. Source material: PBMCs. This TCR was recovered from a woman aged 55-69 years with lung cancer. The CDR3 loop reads CASSIYPTGGYGYTF. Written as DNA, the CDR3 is TGTGCCAGTAGTATATACCCAACAGGGGGCTATGGCTACACCTTC.